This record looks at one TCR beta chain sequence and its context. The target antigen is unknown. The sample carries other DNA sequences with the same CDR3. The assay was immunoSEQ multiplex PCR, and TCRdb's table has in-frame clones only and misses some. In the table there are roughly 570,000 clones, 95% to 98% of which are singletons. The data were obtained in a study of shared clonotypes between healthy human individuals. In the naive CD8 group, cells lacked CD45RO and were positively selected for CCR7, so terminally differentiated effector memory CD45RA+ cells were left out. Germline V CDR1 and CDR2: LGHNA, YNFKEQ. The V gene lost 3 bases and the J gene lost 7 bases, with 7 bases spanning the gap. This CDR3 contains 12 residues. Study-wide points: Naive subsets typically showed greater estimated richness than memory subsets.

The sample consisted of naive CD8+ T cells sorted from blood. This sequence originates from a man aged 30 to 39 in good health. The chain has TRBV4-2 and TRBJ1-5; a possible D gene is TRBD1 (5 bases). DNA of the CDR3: TGTGCCAGCAGCCAGGGGGGACAGCCCCAGCATTTT. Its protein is CASSQGGQPQHF.